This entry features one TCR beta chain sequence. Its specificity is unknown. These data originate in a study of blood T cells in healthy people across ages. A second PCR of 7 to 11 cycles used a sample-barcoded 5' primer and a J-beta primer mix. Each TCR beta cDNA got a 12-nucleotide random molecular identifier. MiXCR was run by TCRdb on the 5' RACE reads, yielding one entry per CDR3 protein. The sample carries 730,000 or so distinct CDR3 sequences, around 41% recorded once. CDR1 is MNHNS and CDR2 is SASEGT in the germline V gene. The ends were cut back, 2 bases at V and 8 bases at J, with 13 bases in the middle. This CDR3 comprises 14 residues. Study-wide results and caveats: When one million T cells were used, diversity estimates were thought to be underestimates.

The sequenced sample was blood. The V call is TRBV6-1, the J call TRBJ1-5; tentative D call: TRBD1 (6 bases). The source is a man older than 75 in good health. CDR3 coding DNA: TGTGCCAGCAGTGAATTCCATCAGGGGAAGCCCCAGCATTTT. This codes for CASSEFHQGKPQHF.